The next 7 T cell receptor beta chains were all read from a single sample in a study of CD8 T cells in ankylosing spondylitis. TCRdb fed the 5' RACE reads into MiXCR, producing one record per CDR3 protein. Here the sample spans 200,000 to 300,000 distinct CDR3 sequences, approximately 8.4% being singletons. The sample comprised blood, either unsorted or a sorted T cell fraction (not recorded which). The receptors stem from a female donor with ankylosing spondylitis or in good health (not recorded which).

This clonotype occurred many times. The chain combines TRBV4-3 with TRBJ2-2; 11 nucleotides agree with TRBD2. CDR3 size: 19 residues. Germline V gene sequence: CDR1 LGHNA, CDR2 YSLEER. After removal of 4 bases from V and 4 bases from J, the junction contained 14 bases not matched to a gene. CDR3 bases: TGCGCCAGCAGCCCCGCAATGGGGCTAGCGGGAGGAATCACCGGGGAGCTGTTTTTT. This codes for CASSPAMGLAGGITGELFF.

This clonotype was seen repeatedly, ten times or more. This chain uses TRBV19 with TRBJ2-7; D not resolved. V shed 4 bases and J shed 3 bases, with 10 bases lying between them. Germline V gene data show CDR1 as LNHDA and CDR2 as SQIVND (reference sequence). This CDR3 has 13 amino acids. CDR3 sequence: CASSSTADYEQYF. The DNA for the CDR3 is TGTGCCAGTAGTAGCACGGCCGACTACGAGCAGTACTTC. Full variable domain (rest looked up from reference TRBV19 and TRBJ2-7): DGGITQSPKYLFRKEGQNVTLSCEQNLNHDAMYWYRQDPGQGLRLIYYSQIVNDFQKGDIAEGYSVSREKKESFPLTVTSAQKNPTAFYLCASSSTADYEQYFGPGTRLTVT.

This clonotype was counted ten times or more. CDR3 residues: CASSFEGTHEQYF. The CDR3, as DNA: TGTGCCAGCAGCTTCGAGGGGACCCACGAGCAGTACTTC. This chain links TRBV7-6 with TRBJ2-7; D may correspond to TRBD1 or TRBD2 (5 bases each). Germline loops: CDR1 SGHVS, CDR2 FNYEAQ. The CDR3 spans 13 residues. With 3 bases removed from V and 5 bases from J, the gap between germline ends came to 11 bases.

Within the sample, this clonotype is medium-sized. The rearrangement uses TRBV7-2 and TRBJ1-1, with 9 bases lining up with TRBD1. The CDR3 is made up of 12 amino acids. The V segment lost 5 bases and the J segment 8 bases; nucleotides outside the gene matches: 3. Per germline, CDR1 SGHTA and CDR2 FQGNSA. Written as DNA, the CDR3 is TGTGCCAGCAGCGGACAGGGGTGGGAAGCTTTCTTT. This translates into CASSGQGWEAFF.

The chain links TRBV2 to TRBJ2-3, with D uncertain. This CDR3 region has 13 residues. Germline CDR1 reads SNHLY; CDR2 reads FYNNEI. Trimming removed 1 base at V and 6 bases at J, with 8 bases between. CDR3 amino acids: CASSEGRVDTQYF. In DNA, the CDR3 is TGTGCCAGCAGTGAAGGCCGCGTGGATACGCAGTATTTT.

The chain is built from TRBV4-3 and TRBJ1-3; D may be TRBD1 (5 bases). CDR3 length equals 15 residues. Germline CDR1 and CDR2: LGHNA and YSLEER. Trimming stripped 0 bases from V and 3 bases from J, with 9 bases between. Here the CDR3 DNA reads TGCGCCAGCAGCCAAGAGGGGCAGGGTGGAAACACCATATATTTT. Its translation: CASSQEGQGGNTIYF.

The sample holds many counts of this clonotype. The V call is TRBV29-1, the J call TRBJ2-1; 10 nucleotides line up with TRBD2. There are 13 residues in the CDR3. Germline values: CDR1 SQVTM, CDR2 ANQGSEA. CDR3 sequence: CRVAGGLPNEQFF. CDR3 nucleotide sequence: TGCAGGGTAGCGGGAGGCCTCCCCAATGAGCAGTTCTTC.